The clone carrying this T cell receptor beta chain was detected many times. Its antigen is undetermined. The CDR3 consists of 16 residues. V shed 2 bases and J 4 bases; nucleotides not matched to a gene: 8. CDR1 and CDR2 from the germline V gene are MNHEY and SVGEGT. TCRdb ran MiXCR on the reads and lists one entry per CDR3 protein. The table records around 210,000 distinct CDR3 sequences, under 8.5% of them present only once. This specimen comes from a study of T cell repertoires in cytomegalovirus infection. Study-level information: Through public TCR beta signatures, both CMV infection and matching HLA type were indicated.

Study-level findings and limits: Accumulated public TCR beta family frequency recognized individuals carrying CMV together with the relevant HLA. HLA-C-restricted CMV-specific TCR beta clonotypes were dominant in the ex vivo response.

The origin of this receptor is a human donor in good health (CMV status not recorded). Some clones in this sample may be carry-over from other donors' samples. This chain joins TRBV6-2 or TRBV6-3 and TRBJ2-1, with 7 bases lining up with TRBD1. The sample consisted of PBMCs. DNA for the CDR3: TGTGCCAGCAGTTACCGGGACAGCGCCACATACAATGAGCAGTTCTTC. Protein product: CASSYRDSATYNEQFF.